The table lists the clone carrying this TCR beta chain with a count of one. Its antigen is as yet unknown. Some clones are missing from TCRdb's copy, which holds only in-frame ones; the method was immunoSEQ multiplex PCR. Seen here are about 68,000 clones, more than 70% observed once, and the top ten hold 12%. V shed 3 bases and J shed 3 bases, with 14 bases lying between them. The CDR3 runs to 15 residues. Germline-derived CDR1 and CDR2 are LGHNA and YSLEER. The entry originates in a study of T cell responses to AZD1222 COVID-19 vaccine. Overall study results and limits: Nearly half of the spike-specific TCRs reportedly recognize variant regions that carry no mutations. There were mostly white British donors and more females than males, and clonal diversity was possibly underestimated. Spike as a whole was targeted by vaccine-associated CD4 TCRs, dominant at 160-218 and 743-854.

The starting material was peripheral blood, obtained on day 0 of AZD1222 vaccination. The receptor was isolated from an adult in good health. The chain carries TRBV4-3 and TRBJ1-2, with D possibly being TRBD1 (5 bases). The CDR3 sequence is CASSQGEGLDYGYTF. The DNA for the CDR3 is TGCGCCAGCAGCCAGGGGGAAGGGTTAGACTATGGCTACACCTTC.